This T cell receptor beta chain was retrieved from a study of cytomegalovirus exposure and HLA in healthy donors. For the study at large: From donors who were HLA-typed, an early data release held 80 million to 85 million unique TCRs. Study-level findings and limits: The likely explanation for a cluster of highly shared sequence variants was sequencing artifact.

Trimming took 5 bases from V and 7 from J, leaving 10 bases between them. CDR1 and CDR2 from the germline V gene are SGHRS and YFSETQ. This CDR3 has 13 amino acids. Note on this clone: Antigen unknown.

A multiplex PCR was run with 60 Vbeta primers and 13 Jbeta primers. TCRdb's table, derived via immunoSEQ multiplex PCR, lists solely in-frame clones and lacks some. This sample yields 120,000 to 150,000 clones, of which over 70% are seen a single time; roughly 6.7% belongs to the top ten. The V gene is TRBV5-1, the J gene TRBJ1-6; D unclear. Sample: PBMCs. The sequence was collected from a woman aged 40 to 49 in good health and CMV-seropositive. The chain's CDR3 is CASSIDWNSPLHF. The CDR3 region has the DNA TGCGCCAGCAGTATAGACTGGAATTCACCCCTCCACTTT.